A single sample is the source of the 20 T cell receptor beta chains below, sequenced in a study of cytomegalovirus exposure and HLA in healthy donors. The PCR employed 60 Vbeta primers together with 13 Jbeta primers. Only in-frame clones appear in the TCRdb table, and some are missing; sequencing was by immunoSEQ multiplex PCR. The sample has some 130,000 clones; approximately 85% are singletons. Sequencing was carried out using PBMCs. The receptors shown here come from a boy aged 5-17 years in good health and CMV-seronegative.

The chain joins TRBV19 to TRBJ1-6; 9 bases are a match to TRBD1. Per the germline V gene, CDR1 is LNHDA and CDR2 is SQIVND (reference sequence). This CDR3 is built from 16 residues. Unmatched junction bases numbered 11, after V lost 7 bases and J lost 7 bases. The DNA for the CDR3 is TGTGCCAGTACCTCTGGAGGAGACAGGGGGAATTCACCCCTCCACTTT. Its protein product is CASTSGGDRGNSPLHF. Filled out from reference TRBV19 and TRBJ1-6, the complete variable domain reads DGGITQSPKYLFRKEGQNVTLSCEQNLNHDAMYWYRQDPGQGLRLIYYSQIVNDFQKGDIAEGYSVSREKKESFPLTVTSAQKNPTAFYLCASTSGGDRGNSPLHFGNGTRLTVT.

To note about this clone: The same CDR3 can be traced to other DNA sequences in this sample. For the CDR3, the DNA is TGTGCCAGCAGCGTAAGCGGGGGCACTGAAGCTTTCTTT. Amino acids: CASSVSGGTEAFF. This chain uses TRBV9 with TRBJ1-1, with D maybe TRBD1 (5 bases). The CDR3 extends over 13 amino acids. Germline V gives CDR1 SGDLS, CDR2 YYNGEE. V lost 1 base, J lost 4 bases, and 8 bases lay in between.

The J gene is TRBJ1-1, the V gene TRBV7-9; D is unclear. Germline V gene lookup returns CDR1 SEHNR and CDR2 FQNEAQ (reference sequence). V was pared by 2 bases and J by 3 bases, with 7 bases between. This CDR3 comprises 13 residues. The CDR3 nucleotides read TGTGCCAGCAGCTTACCCGGGGACACTGAAGCTTTCTTT. It yields the protein CASSLPGDTEAFF.

The chain couples TRBV18 to TRBJ1-5; TRBD1 might be the D (6 bases). Germline V lookup: CDR1 KGHSH, CDR2 LQKENI. The CDR3 totals 16 residues. The germline V and J ends were trimmed by 1 base and 2 bases, with 12 bases remaining between them. CDR3 in amino acids: CASSPRQVKGNQPQHF. Written as DNA, the CDR3 is TGTGCCAGCTCACCACGACAGGTTAAAGGCAATCAGCCCCAGCATTTT. Looking up the rest from reference TRBV18 and TRBJ1-5 gives the full variable domain: NAGVMQNPRHLVRRRGQEARLRCSPMKGHSHVYWYRQLPEEGLKFMVYLQKENIIDESGMPKERFSAEFPKEGPSILRIQQVVRGDSAAYFCASSPRQVKGNQPQHFGDGTRLSIL.

The chain carries TRBV29-1 and TRBJ1-1, with no clear D. V gave up 0 bases and J gave up 0 bases, with 5 bases separating them. The CDR3 runs to 13 residues. CDR1 and CDR2 from the germline V gene are SQVTM and ANQGSEA. CDR3 amino acids: CSVEDKMNTEAFF. CDR3 nucleotides: TGCAGCGTTGAAGACAAAATGAACACTGAAGCTTTCTTT.

V gene TRBV4-2 combines with J gene TRBJ2-2; weak D call: TRBD2 (7 bases). Germline V gives CDR1 LGHNA, CDR2 YNFKEQ. The CDR3 is 16 residues long. Trimming took off 8 bases at V and 0 bases at J, with 16 bases between the two ends. The CDR3 reads CASYLWGGPNTGELFF. The CDR3 DNA follows: TGTGCCAGCTATCTCTGGGGGGGGCCGAACACCGGGGAGCTGTTTTTT.

The genes are TRBV4-1 and TRBJ2-3, with 7 bases aligning to TRBD1. In germline, CDR1 is MGHRA, CDR2 YSYEKL. The CDR3 consists of 14 residues. Trimming at V came to 5 bases and at J to 5 bases, leaving 7 bases not matched to a gene. The CDR3: CASSGQAGGDTQYF. In nucleotides, the CDR3 is TGCGCCAGCAGCGGACAGGCCGGAGGAGATACGCAGTATTTT.

The CDR3 DNA is TGTGCCAGCAGCACCGAGGACAGGAACTATGGCTACACCTTC. Translating gives CASSTEDRNYGYTF. This rearrangement joins TRBV21-1 to TRBJ1-2; the table's TRBD1 call for D was not verified on the DNA. TRBV21-1 is a listed pseudogene. The CDR3 totals 14 residues.

The chain carries TRBV6-5 and TRBJ1-4; D not resolved. Germline V lookup: CDR1 MNHEY, CDR2 SVGAGI. Trimming removed 2 bases at V and 4 bases at J, with 11 bases between. The length of the CDR3 is 15 residues. CDR3 in DNA: TGTGCCAGCAGTTACCCTCCAATACTTAATGAAAAACTGTTTTTT. It is translated as CASSYPPILNEKLFF.

The chain employs TRBV5-1 and TRBJ2-7; perhaps TRBD2 as D (8 bases). Looked up from germline, CDR1 is SGHRS and CDR2 is YFSETQ. The CDR3 loop spans 14 amino acids. V was shortened by 1 base and J by 6 bases, with 14 bases between the two germline ends. The DNA for the CDR3 is TGCGCCAGCAGCTTGACAGGGGCGGGGGGCGAGCAGTACTTC. Translating gives CASSLTGAGGEQYF.

The J gene is TRBJ2-1, the V gene TRBV15, with D tentatively TRBD2 (5 bases). The V and J ends lost 0 bases and 7 bases respectively, with 16 bases between them. Germline V lookup: CDR1 LNHNV, CDR2 YYDKDF (reference sequence). CDR3 length: 16 residues. The CDR3 is CATSRDAGPLGNEQFF. The CDR3 DNA is TGTGCCACCAGCAGAGATGCGGGCCCCTTAGGAAATGAGCAGTTCTTC.

This chain links TRBV7-9 with TRBJ2-2; 9 positions match TRBD1. The CDR3 sequence is 17 residues long. The junction had 7 bases not matched to a gene; V was cut back by 0 bases and J by 5 bases. CDR1 is SEHNR, CDR2 FQNEAQ, per germline (reference sequence). The CDR3 region has the DNA TGTGCCAGCAGCTTAGCGAAGGGACAGGGAAAGACCGGGGAGCTGTTTTTT. Protein: CASSLAKGQGKTGELFF.

This chain joins TRBV7-8 and TRBJ1-5, with D possibly being TRBD1 (5 bases). The ends were cut back, 1 base at V and 3 bases at J, with 13 bases in the middle. The germline V gene has CDR1 SGHVS and CDR2 FQNEAQ. This CDR3 contains 16 residues. The DNA of the CDR3 is TGTGCCAGCAGCTTAGAGGGGCAGGCTATCAATCAGCCCCAGCATTTT. This sequence encodes CASSLEGQAINQPQHF.

The chain recombines TRBV7-6 with TRBJ2-2; possible D gene TRBD2, 7 bases. The length of the CDR3 is 18 residues. Trimming removed 5 bases at V and 2 bases at J, with 21 bases between. CDR1 is SGHVS and CDR2 is FNYEAQ in the germline V gene. The CDR3: CASSPLRGGAFNTGELFF. The CDR3 DNA reads TGTGCCAGCAGCCCCCTTAGAGGGGGGGCGTTTAACACCGGGGAGCTGTTTTTT.

The V call is TRBV6-1, the J call TRBJ1-6; D possibly corresponds to TRBD1 (5 bases). V was cut by 7 bases and J by 8 bases, with 12 bases left in between. Germline V gene data show CDR1 as MNHNS and CDR2 as SASEGT. The CDR3 spans 13 residues. CDR3 region: CASTGGDHSPLHF. DNA of the CDR3: TGTGCCAGCACGGGGGGGGATCATTCACCCCTCCACTTT.

V usage is TRBV7-6 and J usage is TRBJ1-1; D is perhaps TRBD1 (5 bases). The CDR3 covers 15 residues. Trimming shortened V by 2 bases and J by 1 base, and 11 bases separated the two germline ends. Germline CDR1 SGHVS, CDR2 FNYEAQ. Written as DNA, the CDR3 is TGTGCCAGCAGCTTAACCGCGGACAAGAACACTGAAGCTTTCTTT. It codes for CASSLTADKNTEAFF.

The chain recombines TRBV4-3 with TRBJ2-2; 10 nucleotides align to TRBD1. V lost 1 base, J lost 1 base, and 0 bases stayed unmatched. Germline CDR1 and CDR2: LGHNA and YSLEER. The length of the CDR3 is 16 residues. The CDR3 DNA reads as TGCGCCAGCAGCCAAGGGACAGGGGGGAACACCGGGGAGCTGTTTTTT. Translation: CASSQGTGGNTGELFF.

The chain carries TRBV2 and TRBJ1-1; tentatively, D is TRBD1 (6 bases). There are 17 residues in the CDR3. CDR1 and CDR2 from the germline V gene are SNHLY and FYNNEI. Trimming pared 4 bases from V and 0 bases from J, leaving 18 bases between. CDR3 nucleotide sequence: TGTGCCAGCAGTGTAGACAGGTCGAAAATGATGAACACTGAAGCTTTCTTT. Its translation is CASSVDRSKMMNTEAFF. The complete variable domain, with remaining parts taken from reference TRBV2 and TRBJ1-1, reads EPEVTQTPSHQVTQMGQEVILRCVPISNHLYFYWYRQILGQKVEFLVSFYNNEISEKSEIFDDQFSVERPDGSNFTLKIRSTKLEDSAMYFCASSVDRSKMMNTEAFFGQGTRLTVV.

The genes are TRBV6-5 and TRBJ2-1, with a tentative D call TRBD2 (5 bases). Trimming removed 7 bases from V and 4 bases from J, with 8 bases in between. The CDR3 loop spans 12 amino acids. Germline V gene data show CDR1 as MNHEY and CDR2 as SVGAGI. The CDR3 here is CASTGLYNEQFF. In DNA form, the CDR3 reads TGTGCCAGCACCGGACTTTACAATGAGCAGTTCTTC.

J is TRBJ2-2 and V is TRBV7-8; 9 positions match TRBD1. CDR3 length equals 17 residues. Germline CDR1 SGHVS, CDR2 FQNEAQ. V shed 6 bases, J shed 6 bases, and the junction held 14 bases outside the gene matches. CDR3 nucleotide sequence: TGTGCCAGCAGTTTTACCTCTTCCGGGACAGGGTCCGGGGAGCTGTTTTTT. Its protein is CASSFTSSGTGSGELFF.